This T cell receptor (beta chain) was observed in a study of CD8 T cells in Susac syndrome. Reverse transcription of about 0.5 to 1 ug RNA used random hexamers. From the immunoSEQ multiplex PCR reads, TCRdb called clonotypes with MiXCR, one entry per CDR3 protein. The profile shows approximately 150,000 distinct CDR3 sequences, 92% of them singletons. V gave up 0 bases and J gave up 4 bases; unmatched junction bases: 5. Germline CDR1 and CDR2: KGHDR and SFDVKD. The length of the CDR3 is 16 residues. The sample taken for sequencing was CD4+ T cells from PBMCs. This TCR came from a human donor in good health. This rearrangement joins TRBV24-1 to TRBJ2-3; 8 bases map to TRBD1. The CDR3 DNA follows: TGTGCCACCAGTGATTTGGACAGGGGTGTCTCAGATACGCAGTATTTT. Translated, it gives CATSDLDRGVSDTQYF.